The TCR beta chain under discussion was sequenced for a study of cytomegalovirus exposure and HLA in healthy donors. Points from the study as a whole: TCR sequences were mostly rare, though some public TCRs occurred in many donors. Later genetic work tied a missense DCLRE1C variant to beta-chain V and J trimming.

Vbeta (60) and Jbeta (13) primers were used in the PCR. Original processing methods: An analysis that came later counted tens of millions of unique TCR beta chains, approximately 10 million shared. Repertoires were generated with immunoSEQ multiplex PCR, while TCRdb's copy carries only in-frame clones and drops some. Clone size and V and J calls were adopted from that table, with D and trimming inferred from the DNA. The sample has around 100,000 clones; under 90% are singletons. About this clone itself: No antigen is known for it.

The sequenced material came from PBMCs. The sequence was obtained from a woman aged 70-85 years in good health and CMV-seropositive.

The chain's CDR3 is CASSLTGAGYTGELFF. The CDR3 DNA reads as TGTGCCAGCAGCTTAACGGGAGCGGGATACACCGGGGAGCTGTTTTTT. V gene TRBV7-2 combines with J gene TRBJ2-2, with 7 bases lining up with TRBD2. J gave up 3 bases and V 2 bases, and 6 bases lay outside the gene matches. The CDR3 spans 16 residues. CDR1 and CDR2 (germline): SGHTA, FQGNSA.